These 21 T cell receptor beta chains were all obtained from the same sample, sequenced in a study of type 1 regulatory T cells. Antigen specificity for these receptors is unknown. TCRdb fed the reads into MiXCR, producing one record per CDR3 protein. The table has just under 65,000 distinct CDR3 sequences, approximately 47% seen once. What was sequenced was cultured non-Tr1 T cells, either the whole culture or a sorted T cell fraction (not recorded which). These receptors were collected from a human donor in good health.

This chain joins TRBV18 and TRBJ1-2; D call uncertain. Trimming cost V 1 base and J 3 bases, with 9 bases left between them. Germline V gene data show CDR1 as KGHSH and CDR2 as LQKENI. This CDR3 comprises 14 residues. The CDR3 DNA follows: TGTGCCAGCTCACCACTTCCTGGGTACTATGGCTACACCTTC. Its translation is CASSPLPGYYGYTF. Drawing the rest from reference TRBV18 and TRBJ1-2, the complete variable domain is NAGVMQNPRHLVRRRGQEARLRCSPMKGHSHVYWYRQLPEEGLKFMVYLQKENIIDESGMPKERFSAEFPKEGPSILRIQQVVRGDSAAYFCASSPLPGYYGYTFGSGTRLTVV.

The gene calls are TRBV6-1 and TRBJ2-1, with TRBD2 identical over 10 bases. The CDR3 covers 16 residues. V lost 6 bases, J lost 3 bases, and 8 bases stayed unmatched. CDR1 and CDR2 from the germline V gene are MNHNS and SASEGT. The CDR3, as DNA: TGTGCCAGCAGCTACCCCTTAGCGGGGGGCTACAATGAGCAGTTCTTC. Translated, it gives CASSYPLAGGYNEQFF.

The chain recombines TRBV19 with TRBJ1-1; TRBD1 aligns across 7 bases. From germline, CDR1 is LNHDA and CDR2 SQIVND (reference sequence). V lost 5 bases to trimming and J lost 6 bases; unmatched junction nucleotides: 15. The CDR3 totals 16 residues. CDR3 bases: TGTGCCAGTAGTCCCTGGGTTGGAGGGGGCTTGTCTGAAGCTTTCTTT. The encoded protein is CASSPWVGGGLSEAFF.

Concerning this clonotype itself: A read error may account for a junction end that differs from germline. CDR3 DNA sequence: TGTGTCAGCAGCTTAGGACTAGCGGGGGAACTTGAGCAGTTCTTC. Translation gives CVSSLGLAGELEQFF. The rearrangement uses TRBV7-8 and TRBJ2-1; 13 nucleotides line up with TRBD2. This CDR3 comprises 15 residues. The germline V gene has CDR1 SGHVS and CDR2 FQNEAQ.

The rearrangement uses TRBV20-1 and TRBJ1-6; TRBD1 might be the D (5 bases). Germline lookup yields CDR1 DFQATT and CDR2 SNEGSKA (reference sequence). The CDR3 contains 15 residues. Trimming removed 5 bases from V and 7 bases from J, with 18 bases in between. The DNA for the CDR3 is TGCAGTGCTGGGGATAACGGGGGGAAGAATTCACCCCTCCACTTT. This sequence encodes CSAGDNGGKNSPLHF.

This chain connects TRBV20-1 to TRBJ1-6, with D possibly matching TRBD1 (5 bases). V was clipped by 0 bases and J by 6 bases, with 15 bases between them. The germline CDR1 and CDR2 sequences are DFQATT and SNEGSKA (reference sequence). The CDR3 length is 16 residues. Here the CDR3 reads CSARDPAGRSNSPLHF. The CDR3 coding sequence is TGCAGTGCTAGAGATCCGGCAGGGAGGAGTAATTCACCCCTCCACTTT.

This chain links TRBV20-1 with TRBJ2-5; D uncertain. CDR1 and CDR2 from the germline V gene are DFQATT and SNEGSKA (reference sequence). The ends were cut back, 3 bases at V and 4 bases at J, with 6 bases in the middle. This CDR3 contains 11 residues. As DNA, the CDR3 is TGCAGTGCTAGTCTATTAGAGACCCAGTACTTC. It codes for CSASLLETQYF.

V gene TRBV19 combines with J gene TRBJ1-5; 8 bases are shared with TRBD1. The CDR3 extends over 13 amino acids. V shed 7 bases, J shed 7 bases, and the junction held 6 bases outside the gene matches. From germline, CDR1 is LNHDA and CDR2 SQIVND (reference sequence). DNA for the CDR3: TGTGCCAGTAACGGACAGGGTCGACAGCCCCAGCATTTT. This translates into CASNGQGRQPQHF.

The V and J genes are TRBV6-5 and TRBJ2-2; possibly TRBD2 for D (5 bases). V dropped 5 bases and J dropped 6 bases, with 7 bases sitting between them. Germline values: CDR1 MNHEY, CDR2 SVGAGI. The CDR3 has 12 residues. CDR3 protein: CASSARAGELFF. The CDR3 nucleotides are TGTGCCAGCAGTGCGAGGGCCGGGGAGCTGTTTTTT.

The DNA of the CDR3 is TGTGCCAGCAGACGGGACAGGGGGGACACTGAAGCTTTCTTT. Amino acids: CASRRDRGDTEAFF. The rearrangement links TRBV2 to TRBJ1-1; 11 bases match TRBD1. Germline V gene lookup returns CDR1 SNHLY and CDR2 FYNNEI. V lost 6 bases and J lost 3; bases outside the gene matches: 3. This CDR3 contains 14 residues.

In this sample, this clonotype turned up a few times. The chain recombines TRBV4-1 with TRBJ1-1; D ambiguous. Germline CDR1 MGHRA, CDR2 YSYEKL. The CDR3 has 16 residues. Trimming stripped 5 bases from V and 8 bases from J, with 24 bases between. CDR3 in amino acids: CASSFLTKDPYREAFF. In DNA form, the CDR3 reads TGCGCCAGCAGCTTCCTCACCAAGGACCCCTACCGGGAAGCTTTCTTT.

The table lists this clonotype with many counts. The chain carries TRBV3-1 and TRBJ2-3; no firm D call. V was pared by 1 base and J by 10 bases, with 9 bases between. This CDR3 region has 12 residues. CDR1 and CDR2 from the germline V gene are LGHDT and YNNKEL (reference sequence). CDR3 protein: CASSQVDRSQYF. CDR3 DNA sequence: TGTGCCAGCAGCCAAGTGGATAGATCGCAGTATTTT.

This chain uses TRBV6-5 with TRBJ2-5; 8 bases agree with TRBD2. CDR3 length equals 14 residues. With V trimmed by 7 bases and J by 0 bases, 4 bases remained unmatched. CDR1 and CDR2 (germline): MNHEY, SVGAGI. DNA of the CDR3: TGTGCCAGCACCGGGGGGGCCAACCAAGAGACCCAGTACTTC. This codes for CASTGGANQETQYF.

This chain uses TRBV11-3 with TRBJ1-1; a weak D match, TRBD1 (6 bases). V was pared by 3 bases and J by 12 bases, with 17 bases between. Germline loops: CDR1 SGHNT, CDR2 YENEEA. The CDR3 is 13 residues long. CDR3 DNA: TGTGCCAGCAGCTTGGGGGGGGCGATTCAGACTTTCTTT. Residues: CASSLGGAIQTFF.

This clonotype appeared a few times. The J gene is TRBJ2-7, the V gene TRBV6-5, with D perhaps matching TRBD2 (6 bases). This CDR3 is 9 amino acids long. The germline gives CDR1 MNHEY, CDR2 SVGAGI. Between the trimmed V and J ends, which lost 10 bases and 10 bases, there was a span of 11 bases. CDR3: CAIGGIQYF. The CDR3 DNA reads TGTGCCATTGGGGGGATCCAGTACTTC.

This chain connects TRBV5-6 to TRBJ1-1, with TRBD1 matching 12 bases. Germline V CDR1 and CDR2: SGHDT, YYEEEE. The V gene end was trimmed by 4 bases and the J gene end by 11 bases; junction bases not matched to a gene: 9. The CDR3 loop spans 14 amino acids. CDR3 sequence reads: CASSRDRGLIGAFF. DNA of the CDR3: TGTGCCAGCAGCAGGGACAGGGGGCTTATCGGTGCTTTCTTT.

This clonotype was seen a few times. The rearrangement uses TRBV5-6 and TRBJ2-3, with a tentative D call TRBD2 (6 bases). V lost 0 bases to trimming and J lost 3 bases, with 8 bases between them. Per germline, CDR1 SGHDT and CDR2 YYEEEE. CDR3 length: 14 residues. CDR3 sequence: CASSLGLETDTQYF. CDR3 coding DNA: TGTGCCAGCAGCTTGGGACTAGAGACAGATACGCAGTATTTT.

The chain joins TRBV29-1 to TRBJ2-5, with D possibly matching TRBD1 (5 bases). V lost 7 bases to trimming and J lost 5 bases, with 20 bases between them. CDR3 length: 14 residues. Per the germline V gene, CDR1 is SQVTM and CDR2 is ANQGSEA. This CDR3 is CSAPIFQGSETQYF. DNA for the CDR3: TGCAGCGCCCCAATTTTCCAGGGTTCCGAGACCCAGTACTTC. The complete variable domain, with remaining parts taken from reference TRBV29-1 and TRBJ2-5, reads SAVISQKPSRDICQRGTSLTIQCQVDSQVTMMFWYRQQPGQSLTLIATANQGSEATYESGFVIDKFPISRPNLTFSTLTVSNMSPEDSSIYLCSAPIFQGSETQYFGPGTRLLVL.

The chain uses TRBV2 and TRBJ1-1, with 7 nucleotides matching TRBD1. Germline V CDR1 and CDR2: SNHLY, FYNNEI. This CDR3 is 14 amino acids long. Trimming at V came to 6 bases and at J to 5 bases, leaving 9 bases not matched to a gene. As DNA, the CDR3 is TGTGCCAGCAGCCCAAACATGACAGGGACTGAAGCTTTCTTT. Translated, it gives CASSPNMTGTEAFF.

V and J are TRBV3-1 and TRBJ2-5, with D possibly TRBD1 on 5 matching bases. Trimming removed 0 bases at V and 1 base at J, with 9 bases between. This CDR3 comprises 15 residues. The germline V gene encodes CDR1 LGHDT and CDR2 YNNKEL (reference sequence). The CDR3 DNA reads as TGTGCCAGCAGCCAAGAGATGGACACCCAAGAGACCCAGTACTTC. Translating gives CASSQEMDTQETQYF.

This clonotype was found a few times. V and J are TRBV7-8 and TRBJ1-5, with D unclear. The CDR3 length is 14 residues. Trimming pared 2 bases from V and 5 bases from J, leaving 10 bases between. Germline assignment: CDR1 SGHVS and CDR2 FQNEAQ. CDR3 in amino acids: CASSLLGPDQPQHF. DNA of the CDR3: TGTGCCAGCAGCTTATTAGGGCCGGATCAGCCCCAGCATTTT.